One and the same sample provided the 2 T cell receptor beta chains below, sequenced in a study of cytomegalovirus exposure and HLA in healthy donors. Both 60 Vbeta primers and 13 Jbeta primers went into the PCR. This table comes from immunoSEQ multiplex PCR, and its TCRdb copy is limited to in-frame clones, with some not included. Of under 85,000 clones in the sample, about 80% are singletons; the top ten hold approximately 4.3%. The sequencing input was PBMCs. The receptor source for this set is a woman aged 30 to 39 in good health and CMV-seronegative.

The chain combines TRBV2 with TRBJ1-1; D remains ambiguous. Trimming took off 7 bases at V and 1 base at J, with 19 bases between the two ends. Looked up from germline, CDR1 is SNHLY and CDR2 is FYNNEI. CDR3 length: 16 residues. The CDR3 sequence: CASTAAAGSQNTEAFF. The CDR3 DNA sequence: TGTGCCAGCACCGCCGCGGCGGGAAGTCAGAACACTGAAGCTTTCTTT.

The chain links TRBV2 to TRBJ1-2; TRBD1 aligns across 9 bases. The V segment lost 2 bases and the J segment 8 bases; nucleotides outside the gene matches: 9. This CDR3 is 15 amino acids long. Germline CDR1 reads SNHLY; CDR2 reads FYNNEI. CDR3 residues: CASSEIRTGVGGYTF. For the CDR3, the DNA is TGTGCCAGCAGTGAAATACGGACAGGGGTCGGCGGCTACACCTTC.